The clone carrying this TCR beta chain came up a few times. An end of the junction does not agree with germline; a read error may underlie this. Per the germline V gene, CDR1 is SSHAT and CDR2 is FNYEAQ (reference sequence). CDR3 length: 15 residues. Each CDR3 protein is one row after TCRdb ran MiXCR on the RT-PCR reads. The sample carries around 150,000 distinct CDR3 sequences, about a third recorded once. The data were obtained in a study of patients and donors after allogeneic stem cell transplantation. The sequenced sample was blood, either unsorted or a sorted T cell fraction (not recorded which). This TCR was recovered from a human donor who was either an allogeneic HSCT recipient or a stem cell or donor lymphocyte infusion donor (not recorded which). It is not recorded whose cells these are; they may come from a transplant donor. The gene calls are TRBV7-7 and TRBJ2-1; no clear D gene. CDR3 DNA sequence: TGTGCTAGCAGCTTAGGCAAGAGCTCCTACAATGAGCAGTTCTTC. Amino acids: CASSLGKSSYNEQFF. Full variable domain (remainder filled in from reference TRBV7-7 and TRBJ2-1): GAGVSQSPRYKVTKRGQDVTLRCDPISSHATLYWYQQALGQGPEFLTYFNYEAQPDKSGLPSDRFSAERPEGSISTLTIQRTEQRDSAMYRCASSLGKSSYNEQFFGPGTRLTVL.